The rows below give T cell receptor beta chains drawn from one sample of a study of CXCR3-negative and CXCR3-positive naive CD8 T cells. TCRdb reprocessed the 5' RACE reads and stores each CDR3 protein as one record, lacking DNA. This repertoire includes roughly 6,100 distinct CDR3 sequences. The sequencing input was naive CXCR3- CD8+ T cells from blood. These receptors were collected from a human donor in good health. Some clones in this sample may be carry-over from other donors' samples. Each CDR3 is given with its conserved first and last residue. The listing skips clone size in some rows; elsewhere it reads once, few, many or a size class.

CDR3aa: CASGTGMNTEAFF
abundance: medium-sized
v_gene: TRBV6-1
j_gene: TRBJ1-1

CDR3aa: CASSEDSSNQPQHF
abundance: .
v_gene: TRBV9
j_gene: TRBJ1-5

CDR3aa: CASSLEVLPQQSEQFF
abundance: .
v_gene: TRBV13
j_gene: TRBJ2-1

CDR3aa: CASSVTSGGSYEQYF
abundance: medium-sized
v_gene: TRBV6-5
j_gene: TRBJ2-7

CDR3aa: CAISVPLSGSTDTQYF
abundance: medium-sized
v_gene: TRBV10-3
j_gene: TRBJ2-3

CDR3aa: CASSHPPTDTQYF
abundance: medium-sized
v_gene: TRBV5-4
j_gene: TRBJ2-3

CDR3aa: CASSPGLAGNEQFF
abundance: .
v_gene: TRBV12-3/TRBV12-4
j_gene: TRBJ2-1

CDR3aa: CASSVEGLFEDEQFF
abundance: .
v_gene: TRBV2
j_gene: TRBJ2-1

CDR3aa: CASSLVGSSYNSPLHF
abundance: medium-sized
v_gene: TRBV7-9
j_gene: TRBJ1-6

CDR3aa: CASSLGETYGYTF
abundance: medium-sized
v_gene: TRBV27
j_gene: TRBJ1-2

CDR3aa: CASSFLQRTYNEQFF
abundance: .
v_gene: TRBV5-1
j_gene: TRBJ2-1

CDR3aa: CASSSTPGRTSGSYEQYF
abundance: .
v_gene: TRBV12-3/TRBV12-4
j_gene: TRBJ2-7

CDR3aa: CASSGTRGHTEAFF
abundance: .
v_gene: TRBV9
j_gene: TRBJ1-1

CDR3aa: CASSLVGGTGGSIQYF
abundance: medium-sized
v_gene: TRBV7-8
j_gene: TRBJ2-4

CDR3aa: CASSSSVVWGSGTDTQFF
abundance: medium-sized
v_gene: TRBV7-2
j_gene: TRBJ2-3

CDR3aa: CASSLEAPRTAIMNTEAFF
abundance: .
v_gene: TRBV14
j_gene: TRBJ1-1

CDR3aa: CASSLYTEYEQYF
abundance: .
v_gene: TRBV28
j_gene: TRBJ2-7

CDR3aa: CASSPVTSLEQFF
abundance: .
v_gene: TRBV14
j_gene: TRBJ2-1

CDR3aa: CSVVSQAREQFF
abundance: medium-sized
v_gene: TRBV29-1
j_gene: TRBJ2-1

CDR3aa: CASSQGGLPGEQFF
abundance: medium-sized
v_gene: TRBV4-1
j_gene: TRBJ2-1

CDR3aa: CSVVLRDGEPEAFF
abundance: medium-sized
v_gene: TRBV29-1
j_gene: TRBJ1-1

CDR3aa: CASSFMEETQYF
abundance: .
v_gene: TRBV7-2
j_gene: TRBJ2-5

CDR3aa: CSARDADRSYGYTF
abundance: .
v_gene: TRBV20-1
j_gene: TRBJ1-2

CDR3aa: CASSLWAGELFF
abundance: medium-sized
v_gene: TRBV7-6
j_gene: TRBJ2-2

CDR3aa: CASSFTSGKAEQFF
abundance: .
v_gene: TRBV13
j_gene: TRBJ2-1

CDR3aa: CATSRDLSGSDYNEQFF
abundance: medium-sized
v_gene: TRBV15
j_gene: TRBJ2-1

CDR3aa: CASSLDSSYEQYF
abundance: .
v_gene: TRBV7-6
j_gene: TRBJ2-7

CDR3aa: CASSLWGRAQYF
abundance: medium-sized
v_gene: TRBV28
j_gene: TRBJ2-5

CDR3aa: CSVEPASTDTQYF
abundance: medium-sized
v_gene: TRBV29-1
j_gene: TRBJ2-3

CDR3aa: CAISEELAGTDTQYF
abundance: medium-sized
v_gene: TRBV10-3
j_gene: TRBJ2-3

CDR3aa: CASGSDGGYERQFF
abundance: medium-sized
v_gene: TRBV12-5
j_gene: TRBJ2-1

CDR3aa: CSVEELRGEQFF
abundance: medium-sized
v_gene: TRBV29-1
j_gene: TRBJ2-1

CDR3aa: CASSLDSNNQPQHF
abundance: medium-sized
v_gene: TRBV7-9
j_gene: TRBJ1-5

CDR3aa: CASSPDRNSYNEQFF
abundance: .
v_gene: TRBV4-3
j_gene: TRBJ2-1

CDR3aa: CASSQAGNLPYEQYF
abundance: .
v_gene: TRBV4-1
j_gene: TRBJ2-7

CDR3aa: CASSYSEAVTNTEAFF
abundance: medium-sized
v_gene: TRBV6-6
j_gene: TRBJ1-1

CDR3aa: CASSQDRGSGNTIYF
abundance: medium-sized
v_gene: TRBV4-3
j_gene: TRBJ1-3

CDR3aa: CASSEGRKETQYF
abundance: medium-sized
v_gene: TRBV25-1
j_gene: TRBJ2-5

CDR3aa: CAIGGSGPTYNEQFF
abundance: medium-sized
v_gene: TRBV10-3
j_gene: TRBJ2-1

CDR3aa: CASSQLKEHGYTF
abundance: .
v_gene: TRBV23-1
j_gene: TRBJ1-2

CDR3aa: CASSLGPTEAFF
abundance: .
v_gene: TRBV7-9
j_gene: TRBJ1-1

CDR3aa: CAGQSGRDSYNEQFF
abundance: .
v_gene: TRBV6-6
j_gene: TRBJ2-1

CDR3aa: CASSYAGQGNEKLFF
abundance: .
v_gene: TRBV6-5
j_gene: TRBJ1-4

CDR3aa: CASSQYGPRSYNEQFF
abundance: .
v_gene: TRBV23-1
j_gene: TRBJ2-1

CDR3aa: CASTSPPSGELFF
abundance: .
v_gene: TRBV7-9
j_gene: TRBJ2-2

CDR3aa: CASRPSGRAHEQYF
abundance: .
v_gene: TRBV27
j_gene: TRBJ2-7

CDR3aa: CASSLFKGQGAEQYF
abundance: medium-sized
v_gene: TRBV28
j_gene: TRBJ2-7

CDR3aa: CASSELAPSTDTQYF
abundance: .
v_gene: TRBV27
j_gene: TRBJ2-3

CDR3aa: CATPHANTGELFF
abundance: medium-sized
v_gene: TRBV7-9
j_gene: TRBJ2-2

CDR3aa: CASSQGLNTGELFF
abundance: .
v_gene: TRBV4-1
j_gene: TRBJ2-2

CDR3aa: CASSLAKGRTGELFF
abundance: medium-sized
v_gene: TRBV7-9
j_gene: TRBJ2-2

CDR3aa: CASSSGQGMYNEQFF
abundance: medium-sized
v_gene: TRBV27
j_gene: TRBJ2-1

CDR3aa: CASSEAGRRNQPQHF
abundance: .
v_gene: TRBV2
j_gene: TRBJ1-5

CDR3aa: CASSTNGQLTEAFF
abundance: medium-sized
v_gene: TRBV7-2
j_gene: TRBJ1-1

CDR3aa: CSARDRQRAYTDTQYF
abundance: medium-sized
v_gene: TRBV20-1
j_gene: TRBJ2-3

CDR3aa: CASSQVAEPPNEQFF
abundance: medium-sized
v_gene: TRBV4-1
j_gene: TRBJ2-1

CDR3aa: CASSFQALGYEQYF
abundance: .
v_gene: TRBV28
j_gene: TRBJ2-7

CDR3aa: CASSDGGTATRNTGELFF
abundance: medium-sized
v_gene: TRBV9
j_gene: TRBJ2-2

CDR3aa: CASQGGPFTGELFF
abundance: medium-sized
v_gene: TRBV5-1
j_gene: TRBJ2-2